This is a list of T cell receptor beta chains from one sample in a study of T-cell memory formation after mild COVID-19. TCRdb re-called the 5' RACE reads through MiXCR, storing one row per CDR3 protein. The sample has 110,000 to 150,000 distinct CDR3 sequences, 14% to 15% seen once. The sample consisted of PBMCs or a T cell subset sorted from them (not recorded which). The receptors derive from an adult woman who had mild COVID-19 (a few samples of this study predate the infection). Cell type and time point are not known. Both conserved end residues are part of each CDR3. The order of the fields is CDR3 protein, CDR3 DNA, clone size, V gene, D gene, CDR3 length, J gene. D genes are given only for firm matches. For some rows the clone size is stated as once, few or many, or as a class when expanded; others skip it.

cdr3_aa: CASSQDWLAGGPGYEQYF
cdr3_nt: TGCGCCAGCAGCCAAGACTGGCTAGCGGGGGGGCCAGGTTACGAGCAGTACTTC
clone_size: few
v_call: TRBV4-1
d_call: TRBD2
cdr3_length: 18
j_call: TRBJ2-7

cdr3_aa: CASSQDSYNEQFF
cdr3_nt: TGCGCCAGCAGCCAGGACAGCTACAATGAGCAGTTCTTC
clone_size: many
v_call: TRBV4-1
d_call: .
cdr3_length: 13
j_call: TRBJ2-1

cdr3_aa: CASSVEGTAGGYGYTF
cdr3_nt: TGTGCCAGCAGCGTAGAAGGGACGGCTGGGGGCTATGGCTACACCTTC
clone_size: .
v_call: TRBV9
d_call: .
cdr3_length: 16
j_call: TRBJ1-2

cdr3_aa: CSVAPLAETSTDTQYF
cdr3_nt: TGCAGCGTTGCCCCTTTAGCCGAGACTAGCACAGATACGCAGTATTTT
clone_size: .
v_call: TRBV29-1
d_call: .
cdr3_length: 16
j_call: TRBJ2-3

cdr3_aa: CASSFAGGEQYF
cdr3_nt: TGTGCCAGCAGCTTCGCGGGCGGCGAGCAGTACTTC
clone_size: .
v_call: TRBV5-6
d_call: .
cdr3_length: 12
j_call: TRBJ2-7

cdr3_aa: CASSHGSYNEQFF
cdr3_nt: TGTGCCAGCAGCCATGGGTCCTACAATGAGCAGTTCTTC
clone_size: few
v_call: TRBV7-6
d_call: .
cdr3_length: 13
j_call: TRBJ2-1

cdr3_aa: CASSLGAAGGYNEQFF
cdr3_nt: TGTGCCAGCAGCTTAGGTGCTGCGGGAGGGTACAATGAGCAGTTCTTC
clone_size: .
v_call: TRBV7-6
d_call: TRBD2
cdr3_length: 16
j_call: TRBJ2-1

cdr3_aa: CSAWDARNGYTF
cdr3_nt: TGCAGTGCCTGGGACGCTCGGAATGGCTACACCTTC
clone_size: .
v_call: TRBV20-1
d_call: .
cdr3_length: 12
j_call: TRBJ1-2

cdr3_aa: CSVVPGEAYRSYNEQFF
cdr3_nt: TGCAGCGTTGTACCCGGCGAGGCATATCGGTCCTACAATGAGCAGTTCTTC
clone_size: .
v_call: TRBV29-1
d_call: .
cdr3_length: 17
j_call: TRBJ2-1

cdr3_aa: CASSQDSLMNTEAFF
cdr3_nt: TGCGCCAGCAGCCAGGACAGCCTCATGAACACTGAAGCTTTCTTT
clone_size: .
v_call: TRBV4-1
d_call: .
cdr3_length: 15
j_call: TRBJ1-1

cdr3_aa: CASSAPRDREDPRGYTF
cdr3_nt: TGTGCCAGCAGCGCCCCCCGGGACAGAGAAGACCCTCGGGGCTACACCTTC
clone_size: .
v_call: TRBV9
d_call: TRBD1
cdr3_length: 17
j_call: TRBJ1-2

cdr3_aa: CATSTEETQYF
cdr3_nt: TGTGCCACCAGTACTGAAGAGACCCAGTACTTC
clone_size: .
v_call: TRBV24-1
d_call: .
cdr3_length: 11
j_call: TRBJ2-5

cdr3_aa: CASRAGADGYTF
cdr3_nt: TGTGCCAGCAGAGCAGGAGCAGATGGCTACACCTTC
clone_size: .
v_call: TRBV4-2
d_call: .
cdr3_length: 12
j_call: TRBJ1-2

cdr3_aa: CASSLEGDRDETQYF
cdr3_nt: TGTGCCAGCAGTTTGGAGGGGGACAGGGACGAGACCCAGTACTTC
clone_size: .
v_call: TRBV12-3/TRBV12-4
d_call: TRBD1
cdr3_length: 15
j_call: TRBJ2-5

cdr3_aa: CASSLVLAGEAPTYNEQFF
cdr3_nt: TGCGCCAGCAGCTTGGTTCTAGCGGGGGAGGCACCGACCTACAATGAGCAGTTCTTC
clone_size: .
v_call: TRBV5-1
d_call: TRBD2
cdr3_length: 19
j_call: TRBJ2-1

cdr3_aa: CASSLAPTSYNEQFF
cdr3_nt: TGTGCCAGCAGCCTAGCTCCAACGTCCTACAATGAGCAGTTCTTC
clone_size: many
v_call: TRBV7-3
d_call: .
cdr3_length: 15
j_call: TRBJ2-1

cdr3_aa: CASSYSRATEAFF
cdr3_nt: TGTGCCAGCAGTTACTCGAGGGCCACTGAAGCTTTCTTT
clone_size: .
v_call: TRBV6-5
d_call: .
cdr3_length: 13
j_call: TRBJ1-1

cdr3_aa: CAVQWGQGETQYF
cdr3_nt: TGTGCCGTCCAGTGGGGACAGGGTGAGACCCAGTACTTC
clone_size: .
v_call: TRBV25-1
d_call: TRBD1
cdr3_length: 13
j_call: TRBJ2-5

cdr3_aa: CSARAWGDTDTQYF
cdr3_nt: TGCAGTGCTAGAGCCTGGGGGGACACAGATACGCAGTATTTT
clone_size: few
v_call: TRBV20-1
d_call: .
cdr3_length: 14
j_call: TRBJ2-3

cdr3_aa: CASTQGPGLATTDTQYF
cdr3_nt: TGTGCCAGCACCCAAGGGCCGGGACTAGCGACGACAGATACGCAGTATTTT
clone_size: .
v_call: TRBV7-6
d_call: TRBD2
cdr3_length: 17
j_call: TRBJ2-3

cdr3_aa: CASSWGRLGSGYEQYF
cdr3_nt: TGTGCCAGTAGCTGGGGTCGGCTGGGTTCGGGCTACGAGCAGTACTTC
clone_size: many
v_call: TRBV19
d_call: .
cdr3_length: 16
j_call: TRBJ2-7

cdr3_aa: CASSPGDGDVETQYF
cdr3_nt: TGTGCCAGTAGTCCCGGGGACGGAGATGTGGAGACCCAGTACTTC
clone_size: .
v_call: TRBV19
d_call: .
cdr3_length: 15
j_call: TRBJ2-5

cdr3_aa: CASMKSSYNSPLHF
cdr3_nt: TGTGCCAGCATGAAGAGCTCCTATAATTCACCCCTCCACTTT
clone_size: .
v_call: TRBV27
d_call: .
cdr3_length: 14
j_call: TRBJ1-6

cdr3_aa: CASSVGEGGKDTQYF
cdr3_nt: TGTGCCAGCAGCGTAGGAGAGGGAGGGAAGGATACGCAGTATTTT
clone_size: few
v_call: TRBV9
d_call: TRBD2
cdr3_length: 15
j_call: TRBJ2-3

cdr3_aa: CSASPATTRQHRDNYGYTF
cdr3_nt: TGCAGTGCTAGTCCAGCGACAACCCGACAACACAGGGACAACTATGGCTACACCTTC
clone_size: medium-sized
v_call: TRBV20-1
d_call: .
cdr3_length: 19
j_call: TRBJ1-2

cdr3_aa: CASSQGLARGNEQFF
cdr3_nt: TGCGCCAGCAGCCAAGGGCTAGCTCGGGGCAATGAGCAGTTCTTC
clone_size: .
v_call: TRBV4-1
d_call: .
cdr3_length: 15
j_call: TRBJ2-1

cdr3_aa: CASSQDPTAGESSEQFF
cdr3_nt: TGTGCCAGCAGCCAAGATCCCACAGCGGGAGAGTCAAGCGAGCAGTTCTTC
clone_size: .
v_call: TRBV4-2
d_call: TRBD2
cdr3_length: 17
j_call: TRBJ2-1

cdr3_aa: CASRLGGGGYTF
cdr3_nt: TGTGCCAGCAGGCTAGGGGGAGGTGGCTACACCTTC
clone_size: few
v_call: TRBV12-3/TRBV12-4
d_call: .
cdr3_length: 12
j_call: TRBJ1-2

cdr3_aa: CASGQGSHTEAFF
cdr3_nt: TGTGCCAGCGGACAAGGGTCCCACACTGAAGCTTTCTTT
clone_size: few
v_call: TRBV27
d_call: .
cdr3_length: 13
j_call: TRBJ1-1

cdr3_aa: CASSPSRGEQPQHF
cdr3_nt: TGCGCCAGCAGCCCGTCCAGGGGAGAGCAGCCCCAGCATTTT
clone_size: .
v_call: TRBV4-1
d_call: .
cdr3_length: 14
j_call: TRBJ1-5

cdr3_aa: CASSPDRETGGYTF
cdr3_nt: TGTGCCAGCAGTCCGGACAGGGAAACGGGTGGCTACACCTTC
clone_size: .
v_call: TRBV6-5
d_call: TRBD1
cdr3_length: 14
j_call: TRBJ1-2

cdr3_aa: CASSLAPGSELETQYF
cdr3_nt: TGCGCCAGCAGCTTGGCCCCGGGATCGGAGCTGGAGACCCAGTACTTC
clone_size: many
v_call: TRBV5-1
d_call: .
cdr3_length: 16
j_call: TRBJ2-5

cdr3_aa: CASRPQGWTEAFF
cdr3_nt: TGTGCCAGCAGGCCACAGGGTTGGACTGAAGCTTTCTTT
clone_size: .
v_call: TRBV6-2/TRBV6-3
d_call: .
cdr3_length: 13
j_call: TRBJ1-1

cdr3_aa: CASSVTARTGHGNEQFF
cdr3_nt: TGTGCCAGCAGCGTTACAGCTCGGACAGGACATGGCAATGAGCAGTTCTTC
clone_size: few
v_call: TRBV9
d_call: TRBD1
cdr3_length: 17
j_call: TRBJ2-1

cdr3_aa: CASSLTGGANYGYTF
cdr3_nt: TGTGCCAGCAGCTTGACAGGGGGAGCTAACTATGGCTACACCTTC
clone_size: few
v_call: TRBV11-2
d_call: TRBD1
cdr3_length: 15
j_call: TRBJ1-2

cdr3_aa: CASSLAGGDPEAFF
cdr3_nt: TGCGCCAGCAGCTTGGCAGGGGGGGACCCTGAAGCTTTCTTT
clone_size: .
v_call: TRBV5-1
d_call: TRBD1
cdr3_length: 14
j_call: TRBJ1-1

cdr3_aa: CASRTGGLSNEQFF
cdr3_nt: TGTGCCAGCAGGACGGGGGGGCTTAGCAATGAGCAGTTCTTC
clone_size: .
v_call: TRBV6-5
d_call: TRBD2
cdr3_length: 14
j_call: TRBJ2-1

cdr3_aa: CAWNYEGISSSYEQYF
cdr3_nt: TGTGCCTGGAATTACGAGGGGATCTCGAGCTCCTACGAGCAGTACTTC
clone_size: .
v_call: TRBV30
d_call: .
cdr3_length: 16
j_call: TRBJ2-7

cdr3_aa: CASTPGGVPGPNNEKLFF
cdr3_nt: TGTGCCAGCACCCCGGGGGGGGTCCCAGGCCCCAATAATGAAAAACTGTTTTTT
clone_size: .
v_call: TRBV12-3/TRBV12-4
d_call: .
cdr3_length: 18
j_call: TRBJ1-4

cdr3_aa: CASSEEFTDNYGYTF
cdr3_nt: TGTGCCAGCAGTGAAGAGTTTACGGATAACTATGGCTACACCTTC
clone_size: few
v_call: TRBV2
d_call: .
cdr3_length: 15
j_call: TRBJ1-2

cdr3_aa: CALTRTSEVHNEQFF
cdr3_nt: TGTGCCCTTACCCGGACTAGCGAGGTGCACAATGAGCAGTTCTTC
clone_size: many
v_call: TRBV30
d_call: TRBD2
cdr3_length: 15
j_call: TRBJ2-1

cdr3_aa: CASSYSQGRNEQFF
cdr3_nt: TGTGCCAGCAGTTACTCACAGGGGCGGAATGAGCAGTTCTTC
clone_size: .
v_call: TRBV6-6
d_call: TRBD1
cdr3_length: 14
j_call: TRBJ2-1

cdr3_aa: CASSAGITDTQYF
cdr3_nt: TGTGCCAGTAGTGCCGGAATCACAGATACGCAGTATTTT
clone_size: few
v_call: TRBV19
d_call: .
cdr3_length: 13
j_call: TRBJ2-3

cdr3_aa: CASSLKAAHEQYF
cdr3_nt: TGTGCCAGCAGCTTAAAGGCGGCCCACGAGCAGTACTTC
clone_size: few
v_call: TRBV7-9
d_call: .
cdr3_length: 13
j_call: TRBJ2-7

cdr3_aa: CASSDRVVSYNSPLHF
cdr3_nt: TGCGCCAGCAGCGACAGGGTTGTCTCCTATAATTCACCCCTCCACTTT
clone_size: .
v_call: TRBV5-1
d_call: TRBD1
cdr3_length: 16
j_call: TRBJ1-6

cdr3_aa: CASSQGWDREAYEQYF
cdr3_nt: TGCGCCAGCAGCCAAGGCTGGGACAGGGAGGCCTACGAGCAGTACTTC
clone_size: .
v_call: TRBV4-3
d_call: TRBD1
cdr3_length: 16
j_call: TRBJ2-7

cdr3_aa: CASSYSTGEAFF
cdr3_nt: TGTGCCAGCAGTTACTCGACGGGCGAAGCTTTCTTT
clone_size: few
v_call: TRBV6-2/TRBV6-3
d_call: .
cdr3_length: 12
j_call: TRBJ1-1

cdr3_aa: CASSYGTGHEKLFF
cdr3_nt: TGTGCCAGCAGTTACGGGACAGGGCATGAAAAACTGTTTTTT
clone_size: .
v_call: TRBV6-5
d_call: TRBD1
cdr3_length: 14
j_call: TRBJ1-4

cdr3_aa: CASSLEDGNYEQYF
cdr3_nt: TGTGCCAGCAGCTTGGAGGACGGAAACTACGAGCAGTACTTC
clone_size: many
v_call: TRBV5-5
d_call: .
cdr3_length: 14
j_call: TRBJ2-7

cdr3_aa: CASSQEGNYGYTF
cdr3_nt: TGTGCCAGCAGCCAAGAGGGGAACTATGGCTACACCTTC
clone_size: few
v_call: TRBV4-2
d_call: .
cdr3_length: 13
j_call: TRBJ1-2

cdr3_aa: CASSWASYNEQFF
cdr3_nt: TGTGCCAGCAGTTGGGCCAGCTACAATGAGCAGTTCTTC
clone_size: .
v_call: TRBV27
d_call: .
cdr3_length: 13
j_call: TRBJ2-1

cdr3_aa: CASSSQAADYEQYF
cdr3_nt: TGTGCCAGCAGCTCCCAGGCAGCCGACTACGAGCAGTACTTC
clone_size: few
v_call: TRBV7-9
d_call: .
cdr3_length: 14
j_call: TRBJ2-7

cdr3_aa: CSAKTSGSTTVTDTQYF
cdr3_nt: TGCAGTGCCAAGACTAGCGGGAGCACGACAGTTACAGATACGCAGTATTTT
clone_size: .
v_call: TRBV20-1
d_call: TRBD2
cdr3_length: 17
j_call: TRBJ2-3

cdr3_aa: CSARNPGVHSGNTIYF
cdr3_nt: TGCAGTGCTAGAAATCCAGGGGTTCACTCTGGAAACACCATATATTTT
clone_size: .
v_call: TRBV20-1
d_call: .
cdr3_length: 16
j_call: TRBJ1-3

cdr3_aa: CASSFGGGHNTEAFF
cdr3_nt: TGTGCCAGCAGTTTTGGCGGGGGGCATAACACTGAAGCTTTCTTT
clone_size: .
v_call: TRBV27
d_call: .
cdr3_length: 15
j_call: TRBJ1-1

cdr3_aa: CSARDSEGYEQYF
cdr3_nt: TGCAGTGCTAGGGATTCTGAGGGCTACGAGCAGTACTTC
clone_size: few
v_call: TRBV20-1
d_call: .
cdr3_length: 13
j_call: TRBJ2-7

cdr3_aa: CASSYAGELGPYEQYF
cdr3_nt: TGTGCCAGCAGCTACGCAGGAGAACTAGGTCCGTACGAGCAGTACTTC
clone_size: few
v_call: TRBV7-9
d_call: .
cdr3_length: 16
j_call: TRBJ2-7

cdr3_aa: CASSSDGSSYEQYF
cdr3_nt: TGTGCCAGCAGCTCTGACGGTAGTTCCTACGAGCAGTACTTC
clone_size: .
v_call: TRBV9
d_call: .
cdr3_length: 14
j_call: TRBJ2-7

cdr3_aa: CASSWGQGANYEQYF
cdr3_nt: TGTGCCAGCAGTTGGGGACAGGGGGCGAACTACGAGCAGTACTTC
clone_size: .
v_call: TRBV27
d_call: TRBD1
cdr3_length: 15
j_call: TRBJ2-7